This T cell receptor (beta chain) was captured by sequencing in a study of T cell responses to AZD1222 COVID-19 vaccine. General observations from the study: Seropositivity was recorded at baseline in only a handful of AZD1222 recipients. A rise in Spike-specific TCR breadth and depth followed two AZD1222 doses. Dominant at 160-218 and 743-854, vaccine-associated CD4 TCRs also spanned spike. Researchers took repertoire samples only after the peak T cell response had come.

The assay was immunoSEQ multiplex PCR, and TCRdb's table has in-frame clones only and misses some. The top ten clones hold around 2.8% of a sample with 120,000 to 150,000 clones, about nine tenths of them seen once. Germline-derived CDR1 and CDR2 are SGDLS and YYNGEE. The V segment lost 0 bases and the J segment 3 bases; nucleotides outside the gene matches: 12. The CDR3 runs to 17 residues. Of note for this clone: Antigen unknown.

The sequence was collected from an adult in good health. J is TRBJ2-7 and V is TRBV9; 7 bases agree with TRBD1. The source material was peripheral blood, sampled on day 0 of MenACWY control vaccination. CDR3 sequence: CASSVGSGMGQSYEQYF. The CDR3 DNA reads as TGTGCCAGCAGCGTAGGGTCGGGAATGGGACAGAGCTACGAGCAGTACTTC. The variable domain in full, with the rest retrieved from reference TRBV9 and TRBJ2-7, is DSGVTQTPKHLITATGQRVTLRCSPRSGDLSVYWYQQSLDQGLQFLIQYYNGEERAKGNILERFSAQQFPDLHSELNLSSLELGDSALYFCASSVGSGMGQSYEQYFGPGTRLTVT.